Listed below are T cell receptor beta chains from one sample, sequenced in a study of T cells in Graves' hyperthyroidism and ophthalmopathy. Each CDR3 protein gets one entry after TCRdb re-called the multiplex PCR reads with MiXCR. This table holds hundreds of thousands of distinct CDR3 sequences, about 17% found once. The sequenced sample was blood. These receptors were collected from a woman between 25 and 40 years old with Graves' hyperthyroidism. CDR3s include the opening cysteine and the closing phenylalanine or tryptophan. The D gene is left open where the match is weak. Only some rows state a clone size, as once, few, many or a class for expanded clones.

clone size: few
D gene: .
V gene: TRBV19
J gene: TRBJ2-5
CDR3 protein: CASSLYVRETQYF
CDR3 DNA: TGTGCCAGTAGTCTGTACGTCAGAGAGACCCAGTACTTC

clone size: many
D gene: .
V gene: TRBV28
J gene: TRBJ1-1
CDR3 protein: CASRPRLRTNTEAFF
CDR3 DNA: TGTGCCAGCAGACCCCGTTTGAGGACTAACACTGAAGCTTTCTTT

clone size: many
D gene: .
V gene: TRBV28
J gene: TRBJ2-3
CDR3 protein: CASIGDTITDTQYF
CDR3 DNA: TGTGCCAGCATAGGGGACACTATCACAGATACGCAGTATTTT

clone size: .
D gene: .
V gene: TRBV3-1
J gene: TRBJ2-1
CDR3 protein: CASSQDGIYRDEQFF
CDR3 DNA: TGTGCCAGCAGCCAAGACGGGATCTACAGGGATGAGCAGTTCTTC

clone size: .
D gene: .
V gene: TRBV5-1
J gene: TRBJ2-1
CDR3 protein: CASSLVTVLNEQFF
CDR3 DNA: TGCGCCAGCAGCTTGGTGACAGTTCTAAATGAGCAGTTCTTC

clone size: few
D gene: TRBD1
V gene: TRBV9
J gene: TRBJ2-1
CDR3 protein: CASKGTGGYNEQFF
CDR3 DNA: TGTGCCAGCAAGGGGACAGGGGGCTACAATGAGCAGTTCTTC

clone size: many
D gene: TRBD2
V gene: TRBV5-1
J gene: TRBJ2-7
CDR3 protein: CASSLEGGSMNEQYF
CDR3 DNA: TGCGCCAGCAGCTTGGAAGGCGGGAGTATGAACGAGCAGTACTTC

clone size: once
D gene: TRBD1
V gene: TRBV7-2
J gene: TRBJ2-2
CDR3 protein: CASSPIGPGTATTGELFF
CDR3 DNA: TGTGCCAGCAGCCCAATAGGACCCGGGACAGCTACCACCGGGGAGCTGTTTTTT

clone size: many
D gene: TRBD1
V gene: TRBV11-3
J gene: TRBJ2-7
CDR3 protein: CASSLQGGSTGNEQYF
CDR3 DNA: TGTGCCAGCAGCTTACAAGGGGGCTCAACCGGGAACGAGCAGTACTTC

clone size: few
D gene: TRBD1
V gene: TRBV7-9
J gene: TRBJ1-4
CDR3 protein: CASTTTGGSEKLFF
CDR3 DNA: TGTGCCAGCACCACGACAGGGGGCAGTGAAAAACTGTTTTTT

clone size: many
D gene: .
V gene: TRBV11-2
J gene: TRBJ1-1
CDR3 protein: CASSRVSVEAFF
CDR3 DNA: TGTGCCAGCAGCCGGGTATCCGTGGAAGCTTTCTTT

clone size: .
D gene: .
V gene: TRBV6-1
J gene: TRBJ1-4
CDR3 protein: CVSRLGRLNEKLFF
CDR3 DNA: TGTGTCAGCAGACTGGGACGGCTTAATGAAAAACTGTTTTTT

clone size: many
D gene: .
V gene: TRBV18
J gene: TRBJ1-2
CDR3 protein: CASSPGRGTYGYTF
CDR3 DNA: TGTGCCAGCTCCCCCGGCAGGGGCACCTATGGCTACACCTTC

clone size: many
D gene: TRBD2
V gene: TRBV2
J gene: TRBJ2-1
CDR3 protein: CASLLAGSPNEQFF
CDR3 DNA: TGTGCCAGCCTGCTAGCGGGAAGCCCCAATGAGCAGTTCTTC

clone size: few
D gene: TRBD1
V gene: TRBV27
J gene: TRBJ2-6
CDR3 protein: CASRPGTGVSGANVLTF
CDR3 DNA: TGTGCCAGCAGACCCGGGACAGGGGTCTCTGGGGCCAACGTCCTGACTTTC

clone size: .
D gene: TRBD1
V gene: TRBV28
J gene: TRBJ1-6
CDR3 protein: CASSRPAAAGQYNSPLHF
CDR3 DNA: TGTGCCAGCAGCCGCCCGGCCGCGGCGGGACAGTATAATTCACCCCTCCACTTT

clone size: many
D gene: TRBD1
V gene: TRBV6-1
J gene: TRBJ2-3
CDR3 protein: CASTRSGQGLDTQYF
CDR3 DNA: TGTGCCAGCACGAGGTCAGGACAGGGGCTTGATACGCAGTATTTT

clone size: many
D gene: TRBD1
V gene: TRBV29-1
J gene: TRBJ1-5
CDR3 protein: CSVGTGGQPQHF
CDR3 DNA: TGCAGCGTCGGGACAGGGGGACAGCCCCAGCATTTT

clone size: few
D gene: .
V gene: TRBV3-1
J gene: TRBJ2-2
CDR3 protein: CASEQDNTGELFF
CDR3 DNA: TGTGCCAGCGAACAGGATAACACCGGGGAGCTGTTTTTT

clone size: .
D gene: TRBD2
V gene: TRBV9
J gene: TRBJ2-5
CDR3 protein: CASSVWGGEETQYF
CDR3 DNA: TGTGCCAGCAGCGTCTGGGGGGGTGAAGAGACCCAGTACTTC

clone size: many
D gene: .
V gene: TRBV11-3
J gene: TRBJ2-7
CDR3 protein: CASSAMRLDYGEQYF
CDR3 DNA: TGTGCCAGCAGCGCCATGCGTCTAGACTATGGCGAGCAGTACTTC

clone size: .
D gene: TRBD2
V gene: TRBV6-1
J gene: TRBJ2-3
CDR3 protein: CASSPGLAGVQDTDTQYF
CDR3 DNA: TGTGCCAGCAGCCCGGGACTAGCGGGAGTACAGGACACAGATACGCAGTATTTT

clone size: .
D gene: .
V gene: TRBV20-1
J gene: TRBJ2-1
CDR3 protein: CSARVGASAYNEQFF
CDR3 DNA: TGTAGTGCTAGGGTGGGGGCTTCAGCCTACAATGAGCAGTTCTTC

clone size: many
D gene: .
V gene: TRBV27
J gene: TRBJ2-7
CDR3 protein: CASSLAGRQIYEQYF
CDR3 DNA: TGTGCCAGCAGTTTAGCAGGCCGACAAATCTACGAGCAGTACTTC

clone size: many
D gene: TRBD2
V gene: TRBV29-1
J gene: TRBJ2-5
CDR3 protein: CSVVWTSGQETQYF
CDR3 DNA: TGCAGCGTTGTGTGGACTAGCGGCCAAGAGACCCAGTACTTC

clone size: few
D gene: TRBD1
V gene: TRBV10-3
J gene: TRBJ2-3
CDR3 protein: CAMNRGRTDTQYF
CDR3 DNA: TGTGCCATGAACAGGGGAAGGACAGATACGCAGTATTTT

clone size: few
D gene: .
V gene: TRBV7-8
J gene: TRBJ2-7
CDR3 protein: CASSLYGGNYEQYF
CDR3 DNA: TGTGCCAGCAGCTTATATGGGGGGAACTACGAGCAGTACTTC

clone size: few
D gene: .
V gene: TRBV24-1
J gene: TRBJ2-7
CDR3 protein: CATTGTPLYEQYF
CDR3 DNA: TGTGCCACCACCGGGACCCCCCTCTACGAGCAGTACTTC

clone size: many
D gene: TRBD1
V gene: TRBV7-2
J gene: TRBJ1-5
CDR3 protein: CASSAQGVYQPQHF
CDR3 DNA: TGTGCCAGCAGCGCACAGGGGGTATATCAGCCCCAGCATTTT

clone size: many
D gene: .
V gene: TRBV7-9
J gene: TRBJ2-1
CDR3 protein: CASSFTQGSNEQFF
CDR3 DNA: TGTGCCAGCAGCTTTACTCAGGGGTCTAATGAGCAGTTCTTC

clone size: few
D gene: .
V gene: TRBV9
J gene: TRBJ2-7
CDR3 protein: CASSALGFSYEQYF
CDR3 DNA: TGTGCCAGCAGCGCCCTGGGGTTTTCCTACGAGCAGTACTTC

clone size: few
D gene: TRBD1
V gene: TRBV5-1
J gene: TRBJ1-1
CDR3 protein: CASSFDGQGKAFF
CDR3 DNA: TGCGCCAGCAGCTTTGATGGACAGGGGAAAGCTTTCTTT

clone size: .
D gene: .
V gene: TRBV4-2
J gene: TRBJ1-5
CDR3 protein: CASSQGGAGVTNLNQPQHF
CDR3 DNA: TGTGCCAGCAGCCAAGGGGGGGCAGGGGTCACGAATCTAAATCAGCCCCAGCATTTT

clone size: many
D gene: TRBD2
V gene: TRBV3-1
J gene: TRBJ2-1
CDR3 protein: CASSPLAGLFNEQFF
CDR3 DNA: TGTGCCAGCAGCCCGCTAGCGGGATTATTTAATGAGCAGTTCTTC

clone size: few
D gene: .
V gene: TRBV5-1
J gene: TRBJ1-5
CDR3 protein: CASSLGVEQPQHF
CDR3 DNA: TGCGCCAGCAGCTTGGGGGTAGAGCAGCCCCAGCATTTT

clone size: .
D gene: TRBD2
V gene: TRBV12-3/TRBV12-4
J gene: TRBJ2-1
CDR3 protein: CASSGKGQLAWNEQFF
CDR3 DNA: TGTGCCAGCAGTGGCAAAGGGCAACTAGCGTGGAATGAGCAGTTCTTC

clone size: many
D gene: .
V gene: TRBV11-2
J gene: TRBJ2-2
CDR3 protein: CASSRTRTNTGELFF
CDR3 DNA: TGTGCCAGCAGCCGGACTCGTACGAACACCGGGGAGCTGTTTTTT

clone size: few
D gene: TRBD2
V gene: TRBV10-3
J gene: TRBJ2-1
CDR3 protein: CAISVVGGRGEQFF
CDR3 DNA: TGTGCCATCAGTGTGGTGGGAGGGCGAGGTGAGCAGTTCTTC

clone size: .
D gene: TRBD2
V gene: TRBV10-3
J gene: TRBJ2-5
CDR3 protein: CAIRTSGRGQETQYF
CDR3 DNA: TGTGCCATCAGGACTAGCGGGAGGGGTCAAGAGACCCAGTACTTC

clone size: .
D gene: .
V gene: TRBV18
J gene: TRBJ1-5
CDR3 protein: CASSPKNSNQPQHF
CDR3 DNA: TGTGCCAGCTCACCGAAAAATAGCAATCAGCCCCAGCATTTT

clone size: .
D gene: .
V gene: TRBV12-3/TRBV12-4
J gene: TRBJ1-1
CDR3 protein: CASSPRRGRWTEAFF
CDR3 DNA: TGTGCCAGCAGCCCCCGAAGAGGGCGTTGGACTGAAGCTTTCTTT

clone size: .
D gene: .
V gene: TRBV6-1
J gene: TRBJ2-3
CDR3 protein: CASSDQLGDTQYF
CDR3 DNA: TGTGCCAGCAGTGACCAACTAGGGGATACGCAGTATTTT

clone size: many
D gene: TRBD1
V gene: TRBV27
J gene: TRBJ1-2
CDR3 protein: CASSLSRGQHYGYTF
CDR3 DNA: TGTGCCAGCAGTTTATCAAGGGGGCAGCACTATGGCTACACCTTC

clone size: many
D gene: .
V gene: TRBV6-1
J gene: TRBJ1-6
CDR3 protein: CASRFGRRGHQDSPLHF
CDR3 DNA: TGTGCCAGCAGATTCGGGCGCCGGGGCCACCAAGATTCACCCCTCCACTTT

clone size: few
D gene: TRBD2
V gene: TRBV15
J gene: TRBJ2-5
CDR3 protein: CATSIGLAGETQYF
CDR3 DNA: TGTGCCACCAGCATTGGACTAGCGGGTGAGACCCAGTACTTC

clone size: many
D gene: .
V gene: TRBV5-1
J gene: TRBJ2-5
CDR3 protein: CASSLDIAIETQYF
CDR3 DNA: TGCGCCAGCAGCTTGGACATCGCCATAGAGACCCAGTACTTC

clone size: many
D gene: .
V gene: TRBV29-1
J gene: TRBJ2-3
CDR3 protein: CSVGRGPNTDTQYF
CDR3 DNA: TGCAGCGTTGGTCGGGGGCCAAACACAGATACGCAGTATTTT

clone size: many
D gene: TRBD1
V gene: TRBV28
J gene: TRBJ1-1
CDR3 protein: CASSFTGVVRATEAFF
CDR3 DNA: TGTGCCAGCAGTTTTACAGGGGTTGTGAGGGCCACTGAAGCTTTCTTT